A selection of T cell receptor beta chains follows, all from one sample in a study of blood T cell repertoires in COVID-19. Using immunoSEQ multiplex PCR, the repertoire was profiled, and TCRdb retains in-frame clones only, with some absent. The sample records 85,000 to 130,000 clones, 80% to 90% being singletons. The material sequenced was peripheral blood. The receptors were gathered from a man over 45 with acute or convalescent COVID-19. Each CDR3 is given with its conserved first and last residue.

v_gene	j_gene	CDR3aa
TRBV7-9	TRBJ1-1	CASRPRQYTEAFF
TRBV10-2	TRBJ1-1	CASRIDRGNTEAFF
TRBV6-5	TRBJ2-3	CASSWRQGARGTQYF
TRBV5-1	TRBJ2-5	CASSPTQGAGLSQYF
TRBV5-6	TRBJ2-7	CASSLAAASSYEQYF
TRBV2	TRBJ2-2	CASSADQARVTGELFF
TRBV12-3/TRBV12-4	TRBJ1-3	CASSLLGGTIYF
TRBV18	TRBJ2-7	CASSPLAGGPDEQYF
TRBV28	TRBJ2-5	CASSLRVGARETQYF
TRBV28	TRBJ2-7	CASSSRDRGGYEQYF
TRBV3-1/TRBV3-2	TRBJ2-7	CASSPWIAGASYEQYF
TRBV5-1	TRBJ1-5	CASPKGDRGYQPQHF
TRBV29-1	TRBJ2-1	CSVEELAPRVSYNEQFF
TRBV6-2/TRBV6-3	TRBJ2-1	CASSQGLAGLENNEQFF
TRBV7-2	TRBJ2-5	CASSFSGPETQYF
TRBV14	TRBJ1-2	CASSQDGGLGYGYTF
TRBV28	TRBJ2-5	CASSSRGTQYF
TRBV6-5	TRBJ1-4	CASKRWTGTNEKLFF
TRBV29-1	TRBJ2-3	CSVFSTRGPTDTQYF
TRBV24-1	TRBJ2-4	CATSDTHRDQDIQYF
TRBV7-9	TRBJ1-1	CASSFPGQGNEAFF
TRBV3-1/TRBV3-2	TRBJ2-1	CASSQVPGGDNEQFF
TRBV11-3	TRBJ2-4	CASSFRTSGRGTKNIQYF
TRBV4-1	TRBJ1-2	CASSQARQGNFGYTF
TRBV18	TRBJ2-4	CASSPPSRAKNIQYF
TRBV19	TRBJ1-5	CASSIQDSSNQPQHF
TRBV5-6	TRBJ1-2	CASSTGTGGGGYTF
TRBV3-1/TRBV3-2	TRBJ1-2	CASSLDLGAMDNYGYTF
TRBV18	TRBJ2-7	CASSPQRQAAYEQYF
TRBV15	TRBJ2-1	CATSSGGSSYNEQFF
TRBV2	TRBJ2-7	CASSGTGFTEQYF
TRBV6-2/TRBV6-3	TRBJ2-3	CASSSPQGAVLMGTDTQYF
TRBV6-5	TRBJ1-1	CASSRDRDTEAFF
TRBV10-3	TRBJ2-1	CAISEKAGSINEQFF
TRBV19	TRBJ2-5	CASSIWTSGGGETQYF
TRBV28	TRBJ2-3	CASSLPETGGTDTQYF
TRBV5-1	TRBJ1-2	CASSLAQGAKGYTF
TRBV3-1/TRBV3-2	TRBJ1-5	CASSLQGQPQHF
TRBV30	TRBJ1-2	CAWRESRVGYGYTF
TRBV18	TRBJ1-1	CASSNMAGTTEAFF
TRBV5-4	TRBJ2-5	CASSFNLETQYF
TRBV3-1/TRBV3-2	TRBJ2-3	CASSVEDTQYF
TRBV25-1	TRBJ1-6	CASKFQGAPDSPLHF
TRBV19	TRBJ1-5	CASRGWDRGGQPQHF
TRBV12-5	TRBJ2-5	CASGLTQTGAGETQYF